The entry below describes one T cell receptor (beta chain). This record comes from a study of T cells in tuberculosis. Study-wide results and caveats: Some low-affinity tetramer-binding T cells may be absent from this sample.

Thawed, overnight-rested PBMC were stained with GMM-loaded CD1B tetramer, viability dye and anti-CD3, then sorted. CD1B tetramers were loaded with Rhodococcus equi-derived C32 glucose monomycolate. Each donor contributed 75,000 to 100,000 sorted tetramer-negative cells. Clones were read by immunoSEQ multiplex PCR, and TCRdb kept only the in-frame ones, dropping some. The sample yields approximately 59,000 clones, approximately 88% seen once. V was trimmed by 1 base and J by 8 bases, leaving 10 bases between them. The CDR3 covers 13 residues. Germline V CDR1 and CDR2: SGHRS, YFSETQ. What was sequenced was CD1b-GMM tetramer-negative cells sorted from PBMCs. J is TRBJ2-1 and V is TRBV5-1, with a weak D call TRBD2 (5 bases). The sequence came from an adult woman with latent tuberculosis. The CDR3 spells CASSLPSLHEQFF. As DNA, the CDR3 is TGCGCCAGCAGCTTGCCTAGCCTCCATGAGCAGTTCTTC.